The 6 T cell receptor beta chains in this list originate from one sample, sequenced in a study of human T cells and chemical hapten exposure. Each CDR3 protein is one row after TCRdb ran MiXCR on the RACE reads. In the table there are some 97,000 distinct CDR3 sequences, 25% to 30% of which are singletons. Stated time point: patch test 3, about 24 weeks after DPC sensitization. Regarding treatment: therapeutic diphenylcyclopropenone sensitization with weekly scalp DPC. Here the sequenced sample was whole blood, taken in connection with sensitization to the hapten diphenylcyclopropenone (DPC). These receptors were collected from a man aged 35-49 years with alopecia areata. Some clones in this sample may be carry-over from other donors' samples.

This clonotype was found a few times. The chain joins TRBV3-1 to TRBJ1-1; maybe TRBD1 (6 bases). V was trimmed by 1 base and J by 1 base, leaving 10 bases between them. CDR1 is LGHDT and CDR2 is YNNKEL in the germline V gene (reference sequence). The CDR3 length is 15 residues. Here the CDR3 reads CASSQGAGANTEAFF. The CDR3 nucleotides read TGTGCCAGCAGCCAAGGAGCAGGGGCGAACACTGAAGCTTTCTTT.

The rearrangement joins TRBV10-3 to TRBJ2-3; 10 bases are shared with TRBD2. The ends lost 5 bases at V and 3 bases at J; junction bases unmatched: 5. CDR3 length: 15 residues. CDR1 is ENHRY, CDR2 SYGVKD, per germline. DNA for the CDR3: TGTGCCATCAGTTTAGCGGGAGGAGCGACAGATACGCAGTATTTT. Protein: CAISLAGGATDTQYF.

This chain uses TRBV5-6 with TRBJ2-5; D remains unclear. CDR1 and CDR2 (germline): SGHDT, YYEEEE. V was shortened by 3 bases and J by 2 bases, with 8 bases between the two germline ends. The CDR3 contains 13 residues. This CDR3 reads CASSSDPQETQYF. The CDR3 DNA follows: TGTGCCAGCAGCTCCGACCCACAAGAGACCCAGTACTTC. The entire variable domain, with the rest obtained from reference TRBV5-6 and TRBJ2-5, is as follows: DAGVTQSPTHLIKTRGQQVTLRCSPKSGHDTVSWYQQALGQGPQFIFQYYEEEERQRGNFPDRFSGHQFPNYSSELNVNALLLGDSALYLCASSSDPQETQYFGPGTRLLVL.

The CDR3 here is CASSTGQGRNQPQHF. In DNA form, the CDR3 reads TGTGCCAGCAGCACCGGACAGGGTCGCAATCAGCCCCAGCATTTT. The genes are TRBV28 and TRBJ1-5; 8 nucleotides agree with TRBD1. The germline V gene encodes CDR1 MDHEN and CDR2 SYDVKM. The V segment lost 6 bases and the J segment 2 bases; nucleotides outside the gene matches: 6. CDR3 length: 15 amino acids.

This chain uses TRBV6-2 or TRBV6-3 with TRBJ1-1; D is uncertain. CDR1 is MNHEY and CDR2 is SVGEGT in the germline V gene. The CDR3 covers 13 residues. The germline V and J ends were trimmed by 4 bases and 4 bases, with 10 bases remaining between them. In DNA, the CDR3 is TGTGCCAGCAGTTTTGTGAGCGGCACTGAAGCTTTCTTT. Protein: CASSFVSGTEAFF.

The CDR3, as DNA: TGTGCCAGCAGCTTAGCGGGACAGCCGGAGACCCAGTACTTC. Translating gives CASSLAGQPETQYF. The chain employs TRBV11-2 and TRBJ2-5, with 7 bases fitting TRBD1. Germline assignment: CDR1 SGHAT and CDR2 FQNNGV. Trimming took 1 base from V and 5 from J; bases not matched to a gene: 4. CDR3 length: 14 residues. Full variable domain (missing parts from reference TRBV11-2 and TRBJ2-5): EAGVAQSPRYKIIEKRQSVAFWCNPISGHATLYWYQQILGQGPKLLIQFQNNGVVDDSQLPKDRFSAERLKGVDSTLKIQPAKLEDSAVYLCASSLAGQPETQYFGPGTRLLVL.